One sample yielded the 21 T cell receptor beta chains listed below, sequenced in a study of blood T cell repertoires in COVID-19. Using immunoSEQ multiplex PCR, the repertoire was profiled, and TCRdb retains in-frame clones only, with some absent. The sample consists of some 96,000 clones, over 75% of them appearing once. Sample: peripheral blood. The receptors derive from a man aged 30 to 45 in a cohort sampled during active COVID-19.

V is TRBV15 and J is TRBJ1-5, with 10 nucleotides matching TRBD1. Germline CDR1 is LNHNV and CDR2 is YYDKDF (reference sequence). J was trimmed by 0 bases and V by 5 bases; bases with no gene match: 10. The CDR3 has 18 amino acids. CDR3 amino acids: CATSAGQGQPYSNQPQHF. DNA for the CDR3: TGTGCCACCAGCGCGGGACAGGGGCAACCTTATAGCAATCAGCCCCAGCATTTT.

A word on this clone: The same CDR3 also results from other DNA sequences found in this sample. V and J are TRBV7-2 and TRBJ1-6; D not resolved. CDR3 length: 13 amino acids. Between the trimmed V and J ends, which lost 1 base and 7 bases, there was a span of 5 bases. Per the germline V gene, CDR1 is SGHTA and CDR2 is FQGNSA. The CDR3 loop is CASSLDQNSPLHF. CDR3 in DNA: TGTGCCAGCAGCTTAGACCAGAATTCACCCCTCCACTTT.

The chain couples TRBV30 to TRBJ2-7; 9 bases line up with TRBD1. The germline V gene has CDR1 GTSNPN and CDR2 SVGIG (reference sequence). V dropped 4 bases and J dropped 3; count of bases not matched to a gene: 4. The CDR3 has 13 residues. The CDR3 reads CAWKVTGGYEQYF. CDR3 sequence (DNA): TGTGCCTGGAAAGTGACAGGGGGCTACGAGCAGTACTTC. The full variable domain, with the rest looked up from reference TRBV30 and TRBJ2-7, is SQTIHQWPATLVQPVGSPLSLECTVEGTSNPNLYWYRQAAGRGLQLLFYSVGIGQISSEVPQNLSASRPQDRQFILSSKKLLLSDSGFYLCAWKVTGGYEQYFGPGTRLTVT.

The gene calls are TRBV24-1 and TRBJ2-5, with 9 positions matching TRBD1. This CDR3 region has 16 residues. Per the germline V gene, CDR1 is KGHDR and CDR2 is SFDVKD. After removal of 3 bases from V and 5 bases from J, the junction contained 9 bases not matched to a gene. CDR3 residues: CATSDPPRTGVETQYF. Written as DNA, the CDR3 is TGTGCCACCAGTGATCCCCCCAGGACAGGGGTGGAGACCCAGTACTTC.

In nucleotides, the CDR3 is TGTGCCAGCAGCCTAAGGGAACAGGGAGCGCGGAGCACCGGGGAGCTGTTTTTT. This codes for CASSLREQGARSTGELFF. This chain uses TRBV3-1 (or the pseudogene TRBV3-2) with TRBJ2-2; D may be TRBD1 (6 bases). Germline V gene data show CDR1 as LGHDT and CDR2 as YNNKEL (reference sequence). CDR3 length: 18 amino acids. Between the trimmed V and J ends, which lost 4 bases and 4 bases, there was a span of 22 bases.

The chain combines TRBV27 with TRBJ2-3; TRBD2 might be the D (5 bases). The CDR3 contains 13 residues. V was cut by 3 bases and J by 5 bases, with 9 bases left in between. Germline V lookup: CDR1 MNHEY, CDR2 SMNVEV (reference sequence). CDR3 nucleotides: TGTGCCAGCAGTTTTCGAGAGGGAGATACGCAGTATTTT. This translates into CASSFREGDTQYF.

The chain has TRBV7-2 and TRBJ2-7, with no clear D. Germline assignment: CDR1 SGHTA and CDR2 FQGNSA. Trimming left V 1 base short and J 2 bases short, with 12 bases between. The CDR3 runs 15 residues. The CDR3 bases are TGTGCCAGCAGCTTAGGTGTGGGCATCACCTACGAGCAGTACTTC. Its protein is CASSLGVGITYEQYF.

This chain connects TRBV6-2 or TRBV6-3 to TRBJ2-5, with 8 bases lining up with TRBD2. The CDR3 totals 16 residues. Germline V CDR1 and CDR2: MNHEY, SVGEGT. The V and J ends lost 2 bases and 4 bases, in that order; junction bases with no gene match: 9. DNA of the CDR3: TGTGCCAGCAGTTACGGAACGGGGGGGCCACGAGAGACCCAGTACTTC. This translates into CASSYGTGGPRETQYF.

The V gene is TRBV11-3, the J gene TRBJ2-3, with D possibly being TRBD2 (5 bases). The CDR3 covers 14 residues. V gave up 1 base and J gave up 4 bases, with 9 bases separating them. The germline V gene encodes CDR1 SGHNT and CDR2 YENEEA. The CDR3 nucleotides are TGTGCCAGCAGCTTAGGGCTAGCCCCAGATACGCAGTATTTT. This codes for CASSLGLAPDTQYF.

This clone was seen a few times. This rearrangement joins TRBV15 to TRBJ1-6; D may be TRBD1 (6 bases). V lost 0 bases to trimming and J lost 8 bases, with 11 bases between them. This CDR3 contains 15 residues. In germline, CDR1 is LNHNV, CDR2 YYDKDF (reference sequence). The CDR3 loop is CATSRDRGADSPLHF. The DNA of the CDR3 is TGTGCCACCAGCAGAGACAGGGGAGCGGATTCACCCCTCCACTTT.

CDR3 sequence reads: CASSLRQGTVKLFF. The CDR3, as DNA: TGTGCCAGCAGCCTGCGACAGGGCACGGTAAAACTGTTTTTT. The chain combines TRBV7-2 with TRBJ1-4; 7 bases align to TRBD1. Germline V gene sequence: CDR1 SGHTA, CDR2 FQGNSA. J lost 10 bases, V lost 5 bases, and 10 bases had no gene match. The CDR3 runs to 14 residues.

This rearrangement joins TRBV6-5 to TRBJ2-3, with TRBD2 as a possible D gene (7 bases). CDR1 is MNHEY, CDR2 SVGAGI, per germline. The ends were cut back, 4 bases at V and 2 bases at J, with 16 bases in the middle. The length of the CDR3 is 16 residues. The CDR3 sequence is CASSSGGGGPTDTQYF. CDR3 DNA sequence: TGTGCCAGCAGTTCGGGGGGCGGGGGCCCCACAGATACGCAGTATTTT.

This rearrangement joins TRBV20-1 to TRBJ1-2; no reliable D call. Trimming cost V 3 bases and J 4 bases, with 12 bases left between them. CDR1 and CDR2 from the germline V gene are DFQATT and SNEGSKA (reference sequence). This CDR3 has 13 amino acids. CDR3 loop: CSASPRGSYGYTF. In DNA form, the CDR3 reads TGCAGTGCTAGTCCTCGGGGAAGCTATGGCTACACCTTC.

CDR3 protein: CASSLFAGSSPLHF. For the CDR3, the DNA is TGTGCCAGCAGCTTGTTTGCGGGGTCTTCACCCCTCCACTTT. The V call is TRBV5-6, the J call TRBJ1-6; no firm D call. V lost 1 base, J lost 9 bases, and 11 bases lay in between. Germline V gene data show CDR1 as SGHDT and CDR2 as YYEEEE. CDR3 length: 14 residues.

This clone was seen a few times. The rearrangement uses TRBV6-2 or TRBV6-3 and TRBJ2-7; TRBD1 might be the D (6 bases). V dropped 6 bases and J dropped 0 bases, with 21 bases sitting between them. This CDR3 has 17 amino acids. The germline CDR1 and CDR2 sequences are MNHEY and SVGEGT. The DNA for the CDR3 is TGTGCCAGCAGCTCCCAAATAACAGGGCGAAGCTCCTACGAGCAGTACTTC. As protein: CASSSQITGRSSYEQYF.

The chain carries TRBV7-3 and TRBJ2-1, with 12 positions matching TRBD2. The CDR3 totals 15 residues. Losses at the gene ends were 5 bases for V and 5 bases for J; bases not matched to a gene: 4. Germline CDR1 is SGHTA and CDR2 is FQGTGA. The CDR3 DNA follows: TGTGCCAGCAGCGCCCGACTAGCGGGGGACAATGAGCAGTTCTTC. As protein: CASSARLAGDNEQFF.

CDR3 sequence: CASSPDREDSPLHF. The CDR3 bases are TGCGCCAGCAGCCCGGACAGGGAAGATTCACCCCTCCACTTT. The chain has TRBV5-1 and TRBJ1-6, with TRBD1 matching over 8 bases. Germline V gene sequence: CDR1 SGHRS, CDR2 YFSETQ. CDR3 length: 14 residues. The V segment lost 4 bases and the J segment 8 bases; nucleotides outside the gene matches: 5.

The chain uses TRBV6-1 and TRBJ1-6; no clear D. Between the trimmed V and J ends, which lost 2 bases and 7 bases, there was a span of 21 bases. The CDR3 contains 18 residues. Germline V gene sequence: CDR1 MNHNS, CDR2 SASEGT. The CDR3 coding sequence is TGTGCCAGCAGTGAATATCCCCTTAGCCATTCCAGAAATTCACCCCTCCACTTT. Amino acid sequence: CASSEYPLSHSRNSPLHF.

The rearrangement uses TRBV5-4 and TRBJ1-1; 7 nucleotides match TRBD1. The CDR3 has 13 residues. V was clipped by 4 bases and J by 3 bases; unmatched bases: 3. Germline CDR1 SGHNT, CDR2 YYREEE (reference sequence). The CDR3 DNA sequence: TGTGCCAGCAGCCCTGGACAGGACACTGAAGCTTTCTTT. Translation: CASSPGQDTEAFF.

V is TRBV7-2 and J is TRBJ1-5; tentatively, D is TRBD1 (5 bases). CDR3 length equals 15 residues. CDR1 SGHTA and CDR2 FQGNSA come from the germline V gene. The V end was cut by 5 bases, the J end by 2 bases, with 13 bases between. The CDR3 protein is CASSTQVLGNQPQHF. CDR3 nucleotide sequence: TGTGCCAGCAGCACACAGGTTCTTGGCAATCAGCCCCAGCATTTT. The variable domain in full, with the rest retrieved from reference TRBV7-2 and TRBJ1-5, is GAGVSQSPSNKVTEKGKDVELRCDPISGHTALYWYRQSLGQGLEFLIYFQGNSAPDKSGLPSDRFSAERTGGSVSTLTIQRTQQEDSAVYLCASSTQVLGNQPQHFGDGTRLSIL.

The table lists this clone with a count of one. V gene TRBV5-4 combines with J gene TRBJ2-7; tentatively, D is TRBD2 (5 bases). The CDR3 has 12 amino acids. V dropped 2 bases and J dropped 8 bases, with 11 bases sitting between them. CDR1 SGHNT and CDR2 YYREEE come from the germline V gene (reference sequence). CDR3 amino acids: CASSFGDYKQYF. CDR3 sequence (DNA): TGTGCCAGCAGCTTCGGGGATTACAAGCAGTACTTC.